Listed here is a single T cell receptor (beta chain). Antigen specificity is unknown. The source of the sample is a study of T-cell memory formation after mild COVID-19. Study-level background: Largely donor-specific sequence clusters came from a couple of donors. Study conclusions and caveats: Researchers report contracting CD4+ clones mostly in CM and EM, with CD8+ clones in EMRA.

TCRdb reprocessed the 5' RACE reads via MiXCR and lists one record per CDR3 protein. This sample has about 88,000 distinct CDR3 sequences, with nearly 25% found just once. Germline CDR1 reads MNHEY; CDR2 reads SMNVEV (reference sequence). V lost 4 bases, J lost 7 bases, and 9 bases stayed unmatched. This CDR3 contains 15 residues. V and J are TRBV27 and TRBJ2-7, with 11 bases fitting TRBD2. The material sequenced was PBMCs or a T cell subset sorted from them (not recorded which). The source of this sequence is a man aged 18 to 29 who had mild COVID-19 (a few samples of this study predate the infection). Cell type and time point are not known. The CDR3 spells CASSSQTSGGGEQYV. The CDR3 nucleotides are TGTGCCAGCAGTTCCCAAACTAGCGGGGGCGGTGAGCAGTACGTC.